This T cell receptor beta chain emerged from a study of shared clonotypes between healthy human individuals. About the study: Aged between 18 and 49, the donors were a couple of women and a few men.

The germline CDR1 and CDR2 sequences are SGHTA and FQGNSA. The CDR3 is 16 residues long. The ends lost 5 bases at V and 9 bases at J; junction bases unmatched: 11. TCRdb keeps only in-frame clones here, not all; method: immunoSEQ multiplex PCR. The sample carries over a million clones, approximately 80% recorded once. Sequencing used memory CD4+ T cells from PBMCs. Subset noted: CD45RA-negative fraction. J is TRBJ2-1 and V is TRBV7-2; TRBD1 aligns across 12 bases. The clonotype was recovered from a man aged 18 to 29 in good health. Some clones in this sample may be carry-over from other donors' samples. CDR3 DNA sequence: TGTGCCAGCAGCCCCCGGTCGGGACAGGGGGCGGGTGAGCAGTTCTTC. Protein product: CASSPRSGQGAGEQFF.